This TCR beta chain was observed in a study of T-cell reconstitution after alpha-beta-depleted transplantation in children. Regarding this clonotype: What it binds is unknown.

Unique molecular identifiers tagged the TCRbeta library. TCRdb processed the PCR reads anew with MiXCR; each CDR3 protein has one entry. The sample includes 500,000 to 750,000 distinct CDR3 sequences, 13% of them seen just once. The CDR3 is 18 amino acids. Study-level findings and limits: When one year had passed after transplant, most T-cell counts and diversity came from newly produced T cells. Some patients showed high day-60 TCRbeta diversity, which derived from surviving recipient T cells and thymic progenitors. The study reportedly traced alpha-beta T cells about two months after transplant to several hundred expanded graft clones.

This rearrangement joins TRBV21-1 to TRBJ2-1; the DNA was not used to check the table's D call, TRBD1. TRBV21-1 is reported as a pseudogene. The sample in question was PBMCs, mostly from graft donor cells, obtained 360 days after TCRalphabeta/CD19-depleted stem cell transplant. The TCR originated in a male patient younger than 18 who had a stem cell transplant for acute myeloid leukemia, so the T cells may come from the graft donor. The DNA of the CDR3 is TGTGCCAGCAGCAAAGCGAGGGGCTTCTATGTCCTCAATCGTGAGCAGTTCTTC. Translating gives CASSKARGFYVLNREQFF.